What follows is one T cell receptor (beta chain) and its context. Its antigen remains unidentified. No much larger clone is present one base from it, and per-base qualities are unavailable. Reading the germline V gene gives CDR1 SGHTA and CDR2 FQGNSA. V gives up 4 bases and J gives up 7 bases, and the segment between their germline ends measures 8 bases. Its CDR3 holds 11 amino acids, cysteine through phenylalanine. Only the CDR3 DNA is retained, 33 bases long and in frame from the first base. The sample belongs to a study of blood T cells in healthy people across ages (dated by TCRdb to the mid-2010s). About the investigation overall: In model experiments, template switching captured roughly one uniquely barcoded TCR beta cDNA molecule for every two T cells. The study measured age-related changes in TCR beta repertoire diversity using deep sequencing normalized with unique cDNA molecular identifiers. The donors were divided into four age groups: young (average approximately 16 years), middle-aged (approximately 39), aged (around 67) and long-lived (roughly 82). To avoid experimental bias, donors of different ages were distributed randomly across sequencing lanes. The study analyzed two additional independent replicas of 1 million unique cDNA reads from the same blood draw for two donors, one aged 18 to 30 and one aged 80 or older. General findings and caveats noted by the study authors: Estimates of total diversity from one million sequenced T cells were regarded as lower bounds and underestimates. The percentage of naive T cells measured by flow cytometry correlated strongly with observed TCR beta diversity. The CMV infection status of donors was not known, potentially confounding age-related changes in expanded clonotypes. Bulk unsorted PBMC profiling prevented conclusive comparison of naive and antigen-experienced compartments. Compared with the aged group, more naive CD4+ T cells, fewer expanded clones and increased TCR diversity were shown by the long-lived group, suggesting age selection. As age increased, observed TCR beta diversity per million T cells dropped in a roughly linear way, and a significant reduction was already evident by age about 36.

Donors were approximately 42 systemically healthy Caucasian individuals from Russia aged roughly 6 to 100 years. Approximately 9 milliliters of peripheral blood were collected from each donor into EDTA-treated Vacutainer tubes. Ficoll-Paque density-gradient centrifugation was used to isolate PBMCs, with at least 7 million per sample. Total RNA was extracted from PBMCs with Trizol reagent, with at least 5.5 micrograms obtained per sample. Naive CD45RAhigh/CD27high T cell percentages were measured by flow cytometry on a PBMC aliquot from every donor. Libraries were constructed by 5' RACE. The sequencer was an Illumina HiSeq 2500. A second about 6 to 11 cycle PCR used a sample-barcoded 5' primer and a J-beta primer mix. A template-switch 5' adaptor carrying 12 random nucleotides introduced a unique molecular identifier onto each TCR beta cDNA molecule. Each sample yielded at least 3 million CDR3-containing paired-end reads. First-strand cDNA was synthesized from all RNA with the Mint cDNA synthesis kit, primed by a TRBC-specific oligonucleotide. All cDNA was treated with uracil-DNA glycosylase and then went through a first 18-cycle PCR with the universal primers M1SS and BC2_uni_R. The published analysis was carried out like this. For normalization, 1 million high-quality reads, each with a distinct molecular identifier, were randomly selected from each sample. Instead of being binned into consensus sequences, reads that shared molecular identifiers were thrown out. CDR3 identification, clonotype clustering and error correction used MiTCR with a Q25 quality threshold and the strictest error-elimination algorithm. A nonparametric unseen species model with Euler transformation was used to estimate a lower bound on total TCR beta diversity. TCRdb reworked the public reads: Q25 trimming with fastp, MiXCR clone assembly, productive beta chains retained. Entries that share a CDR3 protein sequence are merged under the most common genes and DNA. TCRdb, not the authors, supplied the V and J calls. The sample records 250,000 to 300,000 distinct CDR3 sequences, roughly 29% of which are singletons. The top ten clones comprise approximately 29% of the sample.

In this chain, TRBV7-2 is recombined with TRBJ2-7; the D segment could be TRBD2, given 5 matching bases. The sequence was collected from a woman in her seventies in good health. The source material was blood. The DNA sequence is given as TGTGCCAGCAGCTCCGGGGATGAGCAGTACTTC. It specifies CASSSGDEQYF.